A selection of T cell receptor beta chains follows, all from one sample in a study of blood T cell repertoires in COVID-19. Sequencing used immunoSEQ multiplex PCR; TCRdb keeps in-frame clones, though not all of them. The data contain under 250,000 clones, approximately 82% of them singletons. Sequencing input: peripheral blood. All receptors come from a woman in her 70s with active or convalescent COVID-19. Both conserved end residues are part of each CDR3. The D gene is left open where the match is weak. Clone size appears in some rows only: once, few, many, or a class for an expanded clone.

v_gene	j_gene	d_gene	abundance	CDR3aa	CDR3nt
TRBV7-8	TRBJ2-5	TRBD1	-	CASSEGQGETQYF	TGTGCCAGCAGCGAGGGACAGGGAGAGACCCAGTACTTC
TRBV24-1	TRBJ2-2	-	-	CATSGTPTGELFF	TGTGCCACCAGCGGGACACCCACCGGGGAGCTGTTTTTT
TRBV19	TRBJ1-1	-	-	CASSANRVSTEAFF	TGTGCCAGTAGTGCGAACAGGGTCTCTACTGAAGCTTTCTTT
TRBV4-2	TRBJ2-7	TRBD2	once	CASSPGGTSSYEQYF	TGTGCCAGCAGCCCCGGAGGGACTAGCTCCTACGAGCAGTACTTC
TRBV9	TRBJ2-3	TRBD2	-	CASSVAGGGAGDTQYF	TGTGCCAGCAGCGTAGCAGGCGGGGGGGCCGGGGATACGCAGTATTTT
TRBV7-8	TRBJ1-6	-	-	CASSLALIGKAPLHF	TGTGCCAGCAGCTTAGCGCTAATCGGGAAGGCACCCCTCCACTTT
TRBV7-2	TRBJ1-2	-	few	CASSLTTGVGYGYTF	TGTGCCAGCAGCTTAACGACGGGGGTCGGCTATGGCTACACCTTC
TRBV5-1	TRBJ2-1	TRBD2	-	CASSFGGALAYNEQFF	TGCGCCAGCAGCTTCGGGGGGGCCCTTGCCTACAATGAGCAGTTCTTC
TRBV24-1	TRBJ1-2	-	-	CATSEGSRGYTF	TGTGCCACCAGCGAGGGCTCCCGCGGCTACACCTTC
TRBV7-8	TRBJ2-4	-	many	CASSLTSFGDIQYF	TGTGCCAGCAGCTTAACGAGCTTCGGGGACATTCAGTACTTC
TRBV29-1	TRBJ1-1	-	-	CSVEGRGTEAFF	TGCAGCGTTGAGGGGAGGGGGACTGAAGCTTTCTTT
TRBV29-1	TRBJ2-7	TRBD1	-	CSVEGDRPLENEQYF	TGCAGCGTTGAAGGGGACAGGCCCCTGGAAAACGAGCAGTACTTC
TRBV11-2	TRBJ2-7	-	-	CASSSGRDTFYEQYF	TGTGCCAGCAGCTCAGGACGGGACACTTTCTACGAGCAGTACTTC
TRBV6-2/TRBV6-3	TRBJ1-5	TRBD1	-	CASSWDSHQPQHF	TGTGCCAGCAGTTGGGACAGTCATCAGCCCCAGCATTTT
TRBV13	TRBJ2-5	TRBD1	-	CASSLGGGTGEETQYF	TGTGCCAGCAGCTTAGGTGGCGGGACAGGGGAGGAGACCCAGTACTTC
TRBV6-5	TRBJ1-5	-	-	CASSYSGAHSNQPQHF	TGTGCCAGCAGTTACTCTGGGGCTCATAGCAATCAGCCCCAGCATTTT
TRBV7-9	TRBJ1-3	-	-	CASSSAVTYGGNTIYF	TGTGCCAGCAGCTCCGCGGTGACGTACGGTGGAAACACCATATATTTT
TRBV10-3	TRBJ2-1	TRBD2	-	CAIRGSGSIGNEQFF	TGTGCCATCAGGGGTAGCGGGAGTATCGGGAATGAGCAGTTCTTC
TRBV6-2/TRBV6-3	TRBJ2-5	-	-	CASSQREKTQYF	TGTGCCAGCAGCCAGAGGGAGAAGACCCAGTACTTC
TRBV5-1	TRBJ1-4	TRBD1	-	CASSLGDRGIGEKLFF	TGCGCCAGCAGCTTGGGGGACAGGGGGATCGGTGAAAAACTGTTTTTT
TRBV29-1	TRBJ1-1	-	-	CSVYGPSDTEAFF	TGCAGCGTTTATGGGCCATCAGACACTGAAGCTTTCTTT
TRBV7-9	TRBJ2-7	TRBD2	-	CASSLAGGYEQYF	TGTGCCAGCAGCCTTGCGGGGGGCTACGAGCAGTACTTC
TRBV28	TRBJ2-3	-	few	CASSLRFRDTQYF	TGTGCCAGCAGTTTAAGGTTCAGGGATACGCAGTATTTT
TRBV2	TRBJ2-2	-	-	CASSGQGANTGELFF	TGTGCCAGCAGTGGTCAGGGCGCGAACACCGGGGAGCTGTTTTTT
TRBV18	TRBJ2-1	-	-	CASSRLPSSYNEQFF	TGTGCCAGCTCACGACTCCCAAGCTCCTACAATGAGCAGTTCTTC